What follows are 4 T cell receptor beta chains derived from one specimen sequenced in a study of response to subunit inactivated influenza vaccine. Using its own MiXCR run on the RT-PCR reads, TCRdb lists one record per CDR3 protein. The sample consists of hundreds of thousands of distinct CDR3 sequences, approximately 7.6% of them appearing once. This material consisted of PBMCs from blood, taken 23 to 25 months after vaccination. Receptor source: a man between 50 and 75 years old who received an inactivated influenza vaccine.

In this sample, this clonotype turned up a few times. The rearrangement links TRBV11-2 to TRBJ2-7; tentatively, D is TRBD2 (5 bases). The germline V and J ends were trimmed by 3 bases and 3 bases, with 15 bases remaining between them. Germline V lookup: CDR1 SGHAT, CDR2 FQNNGV. The CDR3 covers 15 residues. The CDR3 bases are TGTGCCAGCAGCTTTGGCTCCGGGATGATCTACGAGCAGTACTTC. Translation: CASSFGSGMIYEQYF.

The sample holds many counts of this clonotype. The J gene is TRBJ2-7, the V gene TRBV27; TRBD2 matches at 8 bases. The CDR3 is 14 residues long. In germline, CDR1 is MNHEY, CDR2 SMNVEV (reference sequence). After removal of 0 bases from V and 6 bases from J, the junction contained 4 bases not matched to a gene. As DNA, the CDR3 is TGTGCCAGCAGTTTATCTCGGGAGGGCCTCGAGCAGTACTTC. Protein sequence: CASSLSREGLEQYF.

This clonotype has only a few counts. This rearrangement joins TRBV30 to TRBJ2-7; D remains unclear. The CDR3 consists of 11 residues. CDR1 and CDR2 (germline): GTSNPN, SVGIG (reference sequence). V shed 0 bases and J shed 3 bases, with 3 bases lying between them. DNA for the CDR3: TGTGCCTGGAGTGTACACTACGAGCAGTACTTC. It yields the protein CAWSVHYEQYF.

This clonotype has a handful of counts. J is TRBJ2-7 and V is TRBV6-2 or TRBV6-3, with 8 bases that match TRBD2. Germline V gives CDR1 MNHEY, CDR2 SVGEGT. J lost 8 bases, V lost 5 bases, and 11 bases had no gene match. The CDR3 is 14 amino acids. In nucleotides, the CDR3 is TGTGCCAGCAGTACTGGCCTAGCGGGCCTCAAGCAGTACTTC. Amino acid sequence: CASSTGLAGLKQYF.